This TCR beta chain was sequenced for a study of response to subunit inactivated influenza vaccine (dated by TCRdb to the late 2010s). Some background on the complete study: Deep quantitative profiling of the T cell receptor repertoire was used in the study to follow responses to a trivalent subunit inactivated influenza vaccine. Broader findings and caveats from the paper: The authors proposed that each seasonal influenza vaccination may bring in only a limited number of new T cells.

Including cysteine and phenylalanine, the CDR3 has 19 amino acids. The only DNA kept is the CDR3, 57 bases in frame from the first base. V and J are trimmed by 8 bases and 7 bases, and the gene matches miss 24 bases of the junction. CDR1 and CDR2 are drawn from the germline V gene (reference sequence): PRHDT, FYEKMQ. Library preparation used RT-PCR. For sequencing, an Illumina HiSeq 2500 was employed. TCRdb itself trimmed the public reads at Q25 with fastp, ran MiXCR and retained productive beta chains. Rows are unified per CDR3 protein, each entry keeping the most common DNA and genes. The sample table contains approximately 680,000 distinct CDR3 sequences; only one count was recorded for approximately 15% of them. The leading ten clones occupy roughly 10% of the sample. On this clonotype: No cognate antigen has been identified for it. Base qualities were left out, and no much larger clone turns up one base away.

Recombination linked TRBV13 to TRBJ2-1; TRBD2 fits 9 bases in the junction. The TCR was taken from a man aged 50 to 60 who received an inactivated influenza vaccine. Donor details come from another sample of the same person, matched by shared clones. Here the sequenced sample was PBMCs from blood, taken 11 to 12 days after vaccination. DNA sequence: TGTGCCAGCTGCTCCCGGTTCGGTGGGCTAGCGGGGCATCGTAATGAGCAGTTCTTC. It encodes CASCSRFGGLAGHRNEQFF. With the portions outside the CDR3 filled from the reference TRBV13 and TRBJ2-1 genes, the complete variable region becomes AAGVIQSPRHLIKEKRETATLKCYPIPRHDTVYWYQQGPGQDPQFLISFYEKMQSDKGSIPDRFSAQQFSDYHSELNMSSLELGDSALYFCASCSRFGGLAGHRNEQFFGPGTRLTVL.